This T cell receptor (beta chain) was found in a study of blood T cell repertoires in COVID-19. Looking at the study overall: From the United States, Italy and Spain came samples of acute and convalescent COVID-19.

The CDR3 covers 16 residues. Germline CDR1 reads LGHDT; CDR2 reads YNNKEL (reference sequence). The V and J ends lost 1 base and 4 bases respectively, with 15 bases between them. Original processing methods: Estimates of nucleated cell counts were drawn from the amplification of reference gene primers. Generated by immunoSEQ multiplex PCR, the TCRdb table keeps only in-frame clones and is missing some. V and J calls and clone size follow that table, whereas D and trimming were derived from the DNA. The repertoire holds 150,000 to 200,000 clones, with about 90% as singletons. Study members were between roughly 18 and 89 years old and lived in 20 to 30 US regions.

Material: PBMCs or T cells enriched from blood (not recorded which). V usage is TRBV3-1 (or the pseudogene TRBV3-2) and J usage is TRBJ2-3; D uncertain. This clonotype originated in a human donor with acute COVID-19. The donor label of this sample is uncertain. The CDR3 coding sequence is TGTGCCAGCAGCCAAGTAAAGTACTATAGCCCAGATACGCAGTATTTT. It codes for CASSQVKYYSPDTQYF.